This T cell receptor (beta chain) was obtained from a study of Graves' ophthalmopathy and Graves' hyperthyroidism. Germline loops: CDR1 KGHSH, CDR2 LQKENI. The CDR3 spans 16 residues. With 1 base clipped from V and 4 bases from J, the junction kept 6 bases outside the gene matches. Many counts were recorded for this clonotype. Ophthalmopathic donors had moderate-to-severe activity, CAS ≥3 and NOSPECS ≥4, with disease that had lasted under 3 months. RNA transcripts served as template for amplifying TCR beta CDR3 sequences. First-round RT-PCR employed HTBI primers, with a second-round multiplex PCR after it. One entry per CDR3 protein, called by TCRdb with MiXCR from the multiplex PCR reads. Found here are about half a million distinct CDR3 sequences, about 15% of them singletons; the top ten hold about 10%.

Sequencing used blood. This sequence was found in a young woman with Graves' ophthalmopathy. This rearrangement joins TRBV18 to TRBJ2-2, with 7 bases aligning to TRBD2. The DNA of the CDR3 is TGTGCCAGCTCACCACGGCGCGGGAGTTTCACCGGGGAGCTGTTTTTT. This codes for CASSPRRGSFTGELFF.